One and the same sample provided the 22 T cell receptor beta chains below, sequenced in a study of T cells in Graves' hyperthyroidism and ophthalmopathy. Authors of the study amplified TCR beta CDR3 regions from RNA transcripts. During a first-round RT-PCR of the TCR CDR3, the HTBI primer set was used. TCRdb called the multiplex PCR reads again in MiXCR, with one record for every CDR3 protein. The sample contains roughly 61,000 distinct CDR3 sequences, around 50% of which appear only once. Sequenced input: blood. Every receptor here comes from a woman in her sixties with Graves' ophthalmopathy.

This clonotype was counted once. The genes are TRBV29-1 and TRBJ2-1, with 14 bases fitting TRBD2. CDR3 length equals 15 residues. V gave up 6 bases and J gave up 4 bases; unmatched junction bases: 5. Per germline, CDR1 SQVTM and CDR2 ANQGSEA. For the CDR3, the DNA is TGCAGCGTGACGGGACTAGCGGGAGATTACAATGAGCAGTTCTTC. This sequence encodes CSVTGLAGDYNEQFF.

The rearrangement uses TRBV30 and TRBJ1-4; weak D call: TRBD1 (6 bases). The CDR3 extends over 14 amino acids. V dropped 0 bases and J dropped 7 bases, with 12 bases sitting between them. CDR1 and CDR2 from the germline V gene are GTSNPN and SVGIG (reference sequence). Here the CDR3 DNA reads TGTGCCTGGAGTGTACAGGGTTTTAGTGAAAAACTGTTTTTT. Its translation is CAWSVQGFSEKLFF.

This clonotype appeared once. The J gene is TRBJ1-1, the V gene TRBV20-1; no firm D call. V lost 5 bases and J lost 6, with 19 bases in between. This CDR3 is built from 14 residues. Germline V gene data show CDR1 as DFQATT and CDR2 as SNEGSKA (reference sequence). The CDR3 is CSAATFPMSPEAFF. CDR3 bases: TGCAGTGCTGCGACATTCCCTATGTCGCCTGAAGCTTTCTTT.

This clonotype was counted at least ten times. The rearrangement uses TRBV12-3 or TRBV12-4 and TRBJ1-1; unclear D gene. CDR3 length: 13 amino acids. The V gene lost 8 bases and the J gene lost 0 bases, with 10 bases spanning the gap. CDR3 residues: CASLGTVNTEAFF. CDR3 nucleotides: TGTGCCAGCCTGGGAACGGTGAACACTGAAGCTTTCTTT.

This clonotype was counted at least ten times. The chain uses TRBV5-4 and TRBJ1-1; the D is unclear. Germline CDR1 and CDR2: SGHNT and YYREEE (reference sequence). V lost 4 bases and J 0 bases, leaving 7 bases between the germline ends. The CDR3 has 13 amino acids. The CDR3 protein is CASSTKVNTEAFF. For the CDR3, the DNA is TGTGCCAGCAGCACGAAGGTGAACACTGAAGCTTTCTTT.

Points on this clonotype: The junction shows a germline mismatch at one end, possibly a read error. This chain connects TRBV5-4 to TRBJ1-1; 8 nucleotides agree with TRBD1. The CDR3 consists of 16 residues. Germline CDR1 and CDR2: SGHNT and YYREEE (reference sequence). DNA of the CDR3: TGTGCCGGCAGCTTGGACACCGACAGGGGAAGCGCTGAAGCTTTCTTT. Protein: CAGSLDTDRGSAEAFF.

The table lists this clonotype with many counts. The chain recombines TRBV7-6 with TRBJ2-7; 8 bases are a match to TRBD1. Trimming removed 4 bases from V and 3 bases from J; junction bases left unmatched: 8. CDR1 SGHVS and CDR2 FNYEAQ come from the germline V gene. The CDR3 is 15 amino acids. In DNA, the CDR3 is TGTGCCAGCAGCTACAGACAGGGGAAATTCTACGAGCAGTACTTC. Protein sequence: CASSYRQGKFYEQYF.

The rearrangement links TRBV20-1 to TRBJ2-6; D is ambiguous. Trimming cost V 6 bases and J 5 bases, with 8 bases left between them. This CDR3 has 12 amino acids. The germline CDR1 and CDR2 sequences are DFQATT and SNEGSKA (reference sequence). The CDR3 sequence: CSAPAWANVLTF. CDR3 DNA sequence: TGCAGTGCCCCCGCTTGGGCCAACGTCCTGACTTTC.

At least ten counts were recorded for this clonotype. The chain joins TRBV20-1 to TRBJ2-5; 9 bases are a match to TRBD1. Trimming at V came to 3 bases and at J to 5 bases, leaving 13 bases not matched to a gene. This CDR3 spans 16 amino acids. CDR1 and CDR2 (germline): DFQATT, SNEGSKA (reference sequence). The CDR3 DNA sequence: TGCAGTGCTAGCACCATCGGGACAGGGCAACAGGAGACCCAGTACTTC. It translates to CSASTIGTGQQETQYF.

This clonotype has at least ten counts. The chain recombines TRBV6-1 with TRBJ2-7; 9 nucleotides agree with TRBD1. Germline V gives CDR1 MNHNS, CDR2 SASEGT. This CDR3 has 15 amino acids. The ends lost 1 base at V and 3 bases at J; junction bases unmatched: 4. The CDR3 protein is CASSEETGGSYEQYF. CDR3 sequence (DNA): TGTGCCAGCAGTGAAGAGACAGGGGGAAGCTACGAGCAGTACTTC.

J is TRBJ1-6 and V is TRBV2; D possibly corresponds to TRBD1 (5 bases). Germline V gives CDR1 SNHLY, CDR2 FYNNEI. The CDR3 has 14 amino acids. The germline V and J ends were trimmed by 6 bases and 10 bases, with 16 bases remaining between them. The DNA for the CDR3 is TGTGCCAGCAGCCCCATGCAATGGGGGTCACCCCTCCACTTT. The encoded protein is CASSPMQWGSPLHF.

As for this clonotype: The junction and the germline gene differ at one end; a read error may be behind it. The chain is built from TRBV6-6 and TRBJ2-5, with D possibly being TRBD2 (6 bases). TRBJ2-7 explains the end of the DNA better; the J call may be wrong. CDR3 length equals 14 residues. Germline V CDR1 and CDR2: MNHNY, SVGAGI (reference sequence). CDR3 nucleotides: TGCGCCAGCAGTGTCGGGACTGTAGGCTACGAGCAGTACTTC. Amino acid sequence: CASSVGTVGYEQYF.

CDR3 in DNA: TGTGCCAGCAGCTCCGGTGACGGAATCAGCCCCGGGGCCAACGTCCTGACTTTC. Its protein product is CASSSGDGISPGANVLTF. The gene calls are TRBV7-7 and TRBJ2-6; no clear D. V was clipped by 4 bases and J by 4 bases, with 20 bases between them. Germline V gives CDR1 SSHAT, CDR2 FNYEAQ (reference sequence). The CDR3 extends over 18 amino acids.

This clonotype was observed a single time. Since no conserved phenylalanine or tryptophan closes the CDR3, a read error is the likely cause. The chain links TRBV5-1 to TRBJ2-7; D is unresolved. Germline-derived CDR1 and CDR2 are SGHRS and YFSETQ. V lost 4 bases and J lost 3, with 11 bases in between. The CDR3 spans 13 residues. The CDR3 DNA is TGCGCCAGCAGCCGGTTGGGGTTCTACGAGCAGTACTAC. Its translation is CASSRLGFYEQYY.

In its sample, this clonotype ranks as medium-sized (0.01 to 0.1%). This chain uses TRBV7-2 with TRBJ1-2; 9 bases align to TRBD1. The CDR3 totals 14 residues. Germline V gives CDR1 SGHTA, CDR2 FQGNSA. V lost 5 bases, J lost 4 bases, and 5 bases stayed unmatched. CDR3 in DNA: TGTGCCAGCAGCGGGACAGGGTTCGGCTATGGCTACACCTTC. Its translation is CASSGTGFGYGYTF.

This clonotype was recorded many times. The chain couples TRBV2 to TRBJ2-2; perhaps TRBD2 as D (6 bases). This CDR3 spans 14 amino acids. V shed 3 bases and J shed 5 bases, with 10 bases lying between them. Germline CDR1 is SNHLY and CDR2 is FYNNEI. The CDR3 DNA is TGTGCCAGCAGTGAGCAGGGAGGTACCGGGGAGCTGTTTTTT. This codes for CASSEQGGTGELFF.

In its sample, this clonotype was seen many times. The CDR3 region is CASSQGRGGRFYEQYF. CDR3 sequence (DNA): TGCGCCAGCAGCCAAGGAAGGGGGGGGAGATTCTACGAGCAGTACTTC. The J gene is TRBJ2-7, the V gene TRBV4-1; D possibly corresponds to TRBD2 (7 bases). CDR3 length: 16 amino acids. V lost 1 base to trimming and J lost 3 bases, with 16 bases between them. Per germline, CDR1 MGHRA and CDR2 YSYEKL.

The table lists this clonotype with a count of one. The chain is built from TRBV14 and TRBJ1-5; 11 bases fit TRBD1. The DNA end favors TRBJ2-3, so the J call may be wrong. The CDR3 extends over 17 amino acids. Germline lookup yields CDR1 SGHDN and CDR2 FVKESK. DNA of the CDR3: TGTGCCAGCAGACACGGGACAGGGGGAATGCGAAATCAGCCCCAGTATTTT. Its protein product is CASRHGTGGMRNQPQYF.

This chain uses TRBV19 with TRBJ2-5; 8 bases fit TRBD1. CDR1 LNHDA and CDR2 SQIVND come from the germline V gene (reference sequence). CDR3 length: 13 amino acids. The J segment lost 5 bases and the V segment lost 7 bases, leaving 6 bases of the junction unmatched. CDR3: CASTRTGRETQYF. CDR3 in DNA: TGTGCCAGTACCCGGACAGGGAGGGAGACCCAGTACTTC.

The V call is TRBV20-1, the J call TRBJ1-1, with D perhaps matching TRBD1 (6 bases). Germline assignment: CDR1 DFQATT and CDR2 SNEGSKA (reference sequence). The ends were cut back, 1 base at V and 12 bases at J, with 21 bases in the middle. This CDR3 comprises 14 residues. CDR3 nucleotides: TGCAGTGCTAGAGCAGCGGGGGCCAACGTCCTGACTTTCTTT. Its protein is CSARAAGANVLTFF.

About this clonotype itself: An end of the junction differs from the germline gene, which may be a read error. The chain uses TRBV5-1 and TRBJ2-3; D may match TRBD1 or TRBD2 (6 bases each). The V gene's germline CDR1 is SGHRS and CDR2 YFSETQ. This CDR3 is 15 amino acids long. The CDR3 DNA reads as TGCGCCAGCAGCTTATACGGGGGCAGCACAGATACGCGGTATTTT. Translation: CASSLYGGSTDTRYF.

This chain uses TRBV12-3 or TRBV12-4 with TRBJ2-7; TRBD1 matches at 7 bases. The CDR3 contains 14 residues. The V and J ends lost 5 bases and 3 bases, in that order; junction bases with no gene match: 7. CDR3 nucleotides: TGTGCCAGCAGTCCCAACAGGGGCGGCTACGAGCAGTACTTC. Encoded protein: CASSPNRGGYEQYF.